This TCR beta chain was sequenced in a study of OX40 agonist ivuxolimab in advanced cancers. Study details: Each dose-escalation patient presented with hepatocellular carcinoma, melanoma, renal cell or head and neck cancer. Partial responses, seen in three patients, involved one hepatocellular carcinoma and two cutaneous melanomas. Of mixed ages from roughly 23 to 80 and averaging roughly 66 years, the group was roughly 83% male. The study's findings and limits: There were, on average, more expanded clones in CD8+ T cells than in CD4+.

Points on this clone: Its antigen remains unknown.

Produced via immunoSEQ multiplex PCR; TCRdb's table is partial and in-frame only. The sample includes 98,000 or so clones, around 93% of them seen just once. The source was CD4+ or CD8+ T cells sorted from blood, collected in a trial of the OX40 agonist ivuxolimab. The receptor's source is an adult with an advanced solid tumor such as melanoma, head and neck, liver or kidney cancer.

CDR3 bases: TGCAGCGTTGTGGGCGGTTCCTACGAGCAGTACTTC. Translated, it gives CSVVGGSYEQYF. The chain couples TRBV29-1 to TRBJ2-7, with unresolved D. The CDR3 has 12 amino acids. V was trimmed by 4 bases and J by 1 base, leaving 8 bases between them. Germline V CDR1 and CDR2: SQVTM, ANQGSEA.